This is a list of T cell receptor beta chains from one sample in a study of lymphopenia after photon versus proton radiotherapy. Assay used: immunoSEQ multiplex PCR; TCRdb lists only in-frame clones, some missing. The sample holds 50,000 to 65,000 clones, around 90% seen once. Sequenced material: peripheral blood, taken from a patient treated with proton-based radiotherapy. The receptors were gathered from an elderly man with esophageal cancer. The CDR3 runs from the conserved cysteine through the conserved F or W. The order of the fields is D gene, V gene, clone size, J gene, CDR3 DNA, CDR3 protein. D genes are given only for firm matches. Size values are once, few and many counts, or a class for expanded clones, and some rows have none.

NA	TRBV4-1	NA	TRBJ2-7	TGCGCCAGCAGCCAAGATCCGGGGAATAACGAGCAGTACTTC	CASSQDPGNNEQYF
TRBD2	TRBV7-2	NA	TRBJ2-1	TGTGCCAGCAGCTTAGCGGGAGGGACCTACAATGAGCAGTTCTTC	CASSLAGGTYNEQFF
NA	TRBV5-1	NA	TRBJ1-6	TGCGCCAGCAGCTTGGATATTGCAGGATCTGGCAATTCACCCCTCCACTTT	CASSLDIAGSGNSPLHF
NA	TRBV14	few	TRBJ1-1	TGTGCCAGCAGCCAGTTGATGAACACTGAAGCTTTCTTT	CASSQLMNTEAFF
TRBD1	TRBV6-1	NA	TRBJ2-3	TGTGCCAGCAGTGTTGGACAGGGGGCATATACGCAGTATTTT	CASSVGQGAYTQYF
NA	TRBV5-1	NA	TRBJ1-4	TGCGCCAGCAGCTTGGATGAAGGGAGAAGGCAACTGTTTTTT	CASSLDEGRRQLFF
NA	TRBV4-1	NA	TRBJ1-1	TGCGCCAGCAGCCAAGTAGGTGGCAGAATGAACACTGAAGCTTTCTTT	CASSQVGGRMNTEAFF
NA	TRBV5-1	NA	TRBJ2-7	TGCGCCAGCAGCCCCGAGTTAGGGGTTGGTGAGCAGTACTTC	CASSPELGVGEQYF
NA	TRBV7-2	NA	TRBJ1-2	TGTGCCAGCAGCCCTCACGGGGGGAACTATGGCTACACCTTC	CASSPHGGNYGYTF
NA	TRBV5-8	once	TRBJ1-5	TGTGCCAGCACCGGGGCCAGGGATAGCAATCAGCCCCAGCATTTT	CASTGARDSNQPQHF
TRBD1	TRBV18	NA	TRBJ1-6	TGTGCCAGCTCAAATGCAGGGGGCTATAATTCACCCCTCCACTTT	CASSNAGGYNSPLHF
TRBD1	TRBV4-1	NA	TRBJ1-6	TGCGCCAGCAGCAGGGACAGGGGGCTTAGTTCCTATAATTCACCCCTCCACTTT	CASSRDRGLSSYNSPLHF
NA	TRBV5-6	NA	TRBJ2-7	TGTGCCAGCAGCTTGGGACGAGATAACTCCTACGAGCAGTACTTC	CASSLGRDNSYEQYF
NA	TRBV27	NA	TRBJ2-1	TGTGCCAGCAGTTTAGGTAGCGCTACTGAGCAGTTCTTC	CASSLGSATEQFF